Listed below are T cell receptor beta chains from one sample, sequenced in a study of shared clonotypes between healthy human individuals. The data were produced by immunoSEQ multiplex PCR, yet TCRdb's version contains in-frame clones alone and is incomplete. The sample consists of 2.3 million or so clones, more than 80% of them appearing once. The specimen sequenced was naive CD4+ T cells from PBMCs. The receptors stem from a man younger than 30 in good health. Some clones in this sample may be carry-over from other donors' samples. CDR3s include the opening cysteine and the closing phenylalanine or tryptophan.

j_call | v_call | cdr3_aa
TRBJ2-1 | TRBV10-1 | CASSESGLAGGNEQFF
TRBJ2-1 | TRBV5-1 | CASSTGTATSNEQFF
TRBJ2-7 | TRBV27 | CASSMRQQFYEQYF
TRBJ1-3 | TRBV9 | CASSYRDREPGNTIYF
TRBJ1-5 | TRBV5-4 | CASSLEANQPQHF
TRBJ2-7 | TRBV27 | CASSLSFAGRIYEQYF
TRBJ2-7 | TRBV4-1 | CASSQAGGTSSYEQYF
TRBJ1-2 | TRBV4-3 | CASSQEQGNYGYTF
TRBJ2-2 | TRBV11-3 | CASSPGGYGELFF
TRBJ1-1 | TRBV19 | CASSIGVLESEAFF
TRBJ2-1 | TRBV4-1 | CASRYPGQGNNEQFF
TRBJ2-5 | TRBV4-2 | CASSQENRQETQYF
TRBJ2-1 | TRBV9 | CASSVGAGGPLEQFF
TRBJ2-5 | TRBV11-1 | CASSQGGMVGTQYF
TRBJ2-3 | TRBV7-3 | CASSQGSLADTQYF
TRBJ1-2 | TRBV27 | CASSLSPGGLGGYTF
TRBJ1-4 | TRBV2 | CASRRGLNEKLFF
TRBJ2-5 | TRBV10-1 | CARSISGLQETQYF
TRBJ1-3 | TRBV11-2 | CASSLQVLASGNTIYF
TRBJ1-4 | TRBV19 | CASSIIRETNEKLFF
TRBJ2-1 | TRBV7-2 | CASSLGLSATEQFF
TRBJ2-7 | TRBV19 | CASSPTIAGGRSYEQYF
TRBJ2-2 | TRBV2 | CASSPLGGRGELFF
TRBJ2-2 | TRBV28 | CASSLAAGELFF
TRBJ2-5 | TRBV15 | CATSREGGVRETQYF
TRBJ2-1 | TRBV2 | CASKASGSVHEQFF